A single sample gave rise to the 25 T cell receptor beta chains below, sequenced in a study of T cell repertoires in aging, cancer and after chemotherapy. The template was genomic DNA from peripheral blood, not RNA. Multiplex touch-down PCR with TRB-A/B primers amplified rearranged V-D-J TRB sequences. In TCRdb, the multiplex PCR reads were re-called with MiXCR into one record per CDR3 protein. Of some 8,500 distinct CDR3 sequences listed, about two fifths are singletons. Sequencing input: blood. Source of these receptors: a human donor with a solid tumor.

This clonotype counts as medium-sized. The V gene is TRBV11-3, the J gene TRBJ2-7, with 7 bases that match TRBD1. CDR1 is SGHNT and CDR2 is YENEEA in the germline V gene. The CDR3 runs to 14 residues. V trimming: 5 bases; J trimming: 3 bases; junction bases outside the gene matches: 7. Here the CDR3 reads CASSRRQGDYEQYF. CDR3 bases: TGTGCCAGCAGCCGTCGACAGGGTGACTACGAGCAGTACTTC. Together with reference TRBV11-3 and TRBJ2-7, the CDR3 gives the full variable domain: EAGVVQSPRYKIIEKKQPVAFWCNPISGHNTLYWYLQNLGQGPELLIRYENEEAVDDSQLPKDRFSAERLKGVDSTLKIQPAELGDSAVYLCASSRRQGDYEQYFGPGTRLTVT.

V gene TRBV6-1 combines with J gene TRBJ1-3, with D maybe TRBD1 (5 bases). CDR1 is MNHNS and CDR2 is SASEGT in the germline V gene. This CDR3 region has 12 residues. Trimming removed 10 bases from V and 11 bases from J, with 18 bases in between. The CDR3 region is CATHGAPGPIYF. Written as DNA, the CDR3 is TGTGCCACTCACGGGGCCCCAGGTCCCATATATTTT.

A word on this clonotype: The junction does not match germline at one end; this may be a read error. The V gene is TRBV6-1, the J gene TRBJ2-5, with 11 bases lining up with TRBD2. The length of the CDR3 is 15 residues. Germline CDR1 MNHNS, CDR2 SASEGT. CDR3 sequence reads: CTSSEGLAEQETQYF. For the CDR3, the DNA is TGTACCAGCAGTGAGGGACTAGCGGAGCAAGAGACCCAGTACTTC.

This clonotype has a handful of counts. The chain joins TRBV6-5 to TRBJ2-3; 7 nucleotides line up with TRBD2. CDR3 length: 17 amino acids. Germline CDR1 and CDR2: MNHEY and SVGAGI. J lost 1 base, V lost 6 bases, and 13 bases had no gene match. The CDR3 region is CASSHGVASGRTDTQYF. Written as DNA, the CDR3 is TGTGCCAGCAGCCACGGGGTGGCTAGCGGACGCACAGATACGCAGTATTTT.

In its sample, this clonotype was seen a few times. This chain connects TRBV19 to TRBJ2-1; 7 bases align to TRBD1. Germline V CDR1 and CDR2: LNHDA, SQIVND (reference sequence). The V and J ends lost 4 bases and 9 bases, in that order; junction bases with no gene match: 9. The length of the CDR3 is 14 residues. CDR3 residues: CASSTGTAVPEQFF. Here the CDR3 DNA reads TGTGCCAGTAGTACCGGGACAGCCGTCCCTGAGCAGTTCTTC.

This clonotype was seen a handful of times. The gene calls are TRBV19 and TRBJ1-6; 8 nucleotides align to TRBD1. This CDR3 is built from 14 residues. Trimming took 3 bases from V and 9 from J; bases not matched to a gene: 4. Per germline, CDR1 LNHDA and CDR2 SQIVND (reference sequence). The CDR3 nucleotides are TGTGCCAGTAGTATCCCCGGGACAGGTTCACCCCTCCACTTT. This translates into CASSIPGTGSPLHF.

This clonotype was detected only a few times. The chain recombines TRBV30 with TRBJ1-1; D not certain. Germline V gene sequence: CDR1 GTSNPN, CDR2 SVGIG (reference sequence). The CDR3 consists of 14 residues. V lost 1 base and J lost 5, with 14 bases in between. In nucleotides, the CDR3 is TGTGCCTGGAGTGGACGACACGCCTCGACTGAAGCTTTCTTT. Translation: CAWSGRHASTEAFF.

This chain connects TRBV15 to TRBJ2-7; the D call may be TRBD1 or TRBD2 (5 bases each). V lost 0 bases and J 10 bases, leaving 16 bases between the germline ends. This CDR3 comprises 14 residues. Germline values: CDR1 LNHNV, CDR2 YYDKDF (reference sequence). The CDR3 DNA sequence: TGTGCCACCAGCAGAGATAGGGACCCCAGGGAACAGTACTTC. Translated: CATSRDRDPREQYF.

The chain combines TRBV6-5 with TRBJ1-3; D remains ambiguous. CDR3 length equals 15 residues. Germline values: CDR1 MNHEY, CDR2 SVGAGI. Trimming removed 4 bases from V and 0 bases from J, with 10 bases in between. CDR3 in DNA: TGTGCCAGCAGTTTCGGGGTAGGCTCTGGAAACACCATATATTTT. Protein sequence: CASSFGVGSGNTIYF.

The CDR3: CASSLLQGYNEQFF. Written as DNA, the CDR3 is TGTGCCAGCAGTTTATTACAGGGATACAATGAGCAGTTCTTC. The genes are TRBV12-3 or TRBV12-4 and TRBJ2-1; tentative D call: TRBD1 (6 bases). The CDR3 has 14 amino acids. Trimming stripped 2 bases from V and 4 bases from J, with 9 bases between.

V usage is TRBV11-3 and J usage is TRBJ1-1; D gene uncertain. Germline V lookup: CDR1 SGHNT, CDR2 YENEEA. The CDR3 length is 14 residues. Trimming cost V 6 bases and J 1 base, with 12 bases left between them. CDR3 sequence (DNA): TGTGCCAGCAGTCCCGGACTCTGGAACACTGAAGCTTTCTTT. Protein: CASSPGLWNTEAFF. Together with reference TRBV11-3 and TRBJ1-1, the CDR3 gives the full variable domain: EAGVVQSPRYKIIEKKQPVAFWCNPISGHNTLYWYLQNLGQGPELLIRYENEEAVDDSQLPKDRFSAERLKGVDSTLKIQPAELGDSAVYLCASSPGLWNTEAFFGQGTRLTVV.

This clonotype has only a few counts. V is TRBV13 and J is TRBJ2-6; no reliable D call. V dropped 5 bases and J dropped 0 bases, with 11 bases sitting between them. Germline V lookup: CDR1 PRHDT, CDR2 FYEKMQ (reference sequence). There are 16 residues in the CDR3. The CDR3 loop reads CASSGGIISGANVLTF. For the CDR3, the DNA is TGTGCCAGCAGCGGCGGCATAATCTCTGGGGCCAACGTCCTGACTTTC.

This clonotype occurred a few times. The CDR3 DNA reads TGTGCCAGCAGTTACTCGATCGGGGGGGTAGATACGCAGTATTTT. Protein product: CASSYSIGGVDTQYF. The chain joins TRBV6-5 to TRBJ2-3, with 8 bases fitting TRBD2. With V trimmed by 0 bases and J by 5 bases, 4 bases remained unmatched. The length of the CDR3 is 15 residues. Germline values: CDR1 MNHEY, CDR2 SVGAGI.

J is TRBJ2-7 and V is TRBV11-3; 12 bases align to TRBD2. V shed 4 bases and J 5 bases; nucleotides not matched to a gene: 6. Per the germline V gene, CDR1 is SGHNT and CDR2 is YENEEA. This CDR3 is 15 amino acids long. The CDR3 nucleotides are TGTGCCAGCAGCTCGACTAGCGGGAGTAACGACGAGCAGTACTTC. Protein: CASSSTSGSNDEQYF.

The chain combines TRBV12-3 or TRBV12-4 with TRBJ1-1; D is ambiguous. V lost 1 base and J lost 1, with 4 bases in between. CDR3 length: 13 residues. The CDR3 DNA sequence: TGTGCCAGCAGTTTAGGAGAGAACACTGAAGCTTTCTTT. It codes for CASSLGENTEAFF.

The chain uses TRBV6-1 and TRBJ1-2; TRBD1 matches at 7 bases. Unmatched junction bases numbered 7, after V lost 6 bases and J lost 6 bases. The CDR3 is 13 residues long. Germline-derived CDR1 and CDR2 are MNHNS and SASEGT. In DNA form, the CDR3 reads TGTGCCAGCAGCTTACCAGGGGGGCATGGCTACACCTTC. This gives the protein CASSLPGGHGYTF.

The table lists this clonotype with a few counts. The chain is built from TRBV10-3 and TRBJ2-1; D is ambiguous. Germline V gene lookup returns CDR1 ENHRY and CDR2 SYGVKD. This CDR3 is 14 amino acids long. The V gene lost 5 bases and the J gene lost 5 bases, with 13 bases spanning the gap. CDR3 residues: CAISHSGGNNEQFF. The CDR3, as DNA: TGTGCCATCAGTCATTCCGGCGGAAACAATGAGCAGTTCTTC.

This clonotype was detected only a few times. This rearrangement joins TRBV6-5 to TRBJ1-6; 7 nucleotides match TRBD1. Germline CDR1 MNHEY, CDR2 SVGAGI. This CDR3 contains 14 residues. V trimming: 7 bases; J trimming: 5 bases; junction bases outside the gene matches: 5. CDR3 in amino acids: CASMSGGNNSPLHF. The DNA for the CDR3 is TGTGCCAGCATGTCAGGGGGGAATAATTCACCCCTCCACTTT.

This clonotype was observed a handful of times. The rearrangement uses TRBV6-5 and TRBJ2-6; 8 bases map to TRBD1. Germline-derived CDR1 and CDR2 are MNHEY and SVGAGI. V trimming: 2 bases; J trimming: 2 bases; junction bases outside the gene matches: 5. The CDR3 is 17 amino acids. CDR3 sequence: CASSYRGTGAGANVLTF. In nucleotides, the CDR3 is TGTGCCAGCAGTTACAGAGGGACAGGCGCTGGGGCCAACGTCCTGACTTTC.

This clonotype was seen more than once but under ten times. V usage is TRBV29-1 and J usage is TRBJ1-5, with 8 bases matching TRBD1. Germline CDR1 and CDR2: SQVTM and ANQGSEA. J lost 1 base, V lost 7 bases, and 6 bases had no gene match. The CDR3 is 14 residues long. This CDR3 reads CSAAQGASNQPQHF. As DNA, the CDR3 is TGCAGCGCCGCGCAGGGGGCAAGCAATCAGCCCCAGCATTTT.

This clonotype was observed a handful of times. V usage is TRBV6-6 and J usage is TRBJ1-2; TRBD1 might be the D (6 bases). There are 12 residues in the CDR3. Germline V gene sequence: CDR1 MNHNY, CDR2 SVGAGI (reference sequence). The germline V and J ends were trimmed by 9 bases and 6 bases, with 14 bases remaining between them. The CDR3 DNA sequence: TGTGCCAGTGGAGCGGGGGCGGATGGCTACACCTTC. Its translation: CASGAGADGYTF.

This clonotype was observed a handful of times. The chain couples TRBV29-1 to TRBJ1-1; no clear D. The CDR3 has 12 residues. V lost 7 bases to trimming and J lost 3 bases, with 12 bases between them. Germline V lookup: CDR1 SQVTM, CDR2 ANQGSEA. This CDR3 is CSGGSGDTEAFF. The CDR3, as DNA: TGCAGCGGAGGGTCGGGCGACACTGAAGCTTTCTTT.

Only a few counts were recorded for this clonotype. CDR3 sequence reads: CASSIVAGASGEQFF. The DNA for the CDR3 is TGTGCCAGTAGTATTGTGGCGGGGGCTTCCGGTGAGCAGTTCTTC. V and J are TRBV19 and TRBJ2-1, with D possibly matching TRBD2 (7 bases). Germline V lookup: CDR1 LNHDA, CDR2 SQIVND (reference sequence). This CDR3 has 15 amino acids. V lost 3 bases to trimming and J lost 9 bases, with 18 bases between them.

V is TRBV15 and J is TRBJ2-3; 7 nucleotides agree with TRBD2. Germline trimming cut 4 bases from V and 6 bases from J; bases unmatched to any gene: 19. The CDR3 is 18 amino acids. CDR1 and CDR2 (germline): LNHNV, YYDKDF (reference sequence). The CDR3 here is CATSKLALGLTHLDTQYF. The DNA of the CDR3 is TGTGCCACCAGCAAACTAGCGTTGGGACTGACTCACTTGGATACGCAGTATTTT.

This chain links TRBV5-6 with TRBJ1-4; TRBD1 might be the D (6 bases). Germline loops: CDR1 SGHDT, CDR2 YYEEEE. The CDR3 is made up of 15 amino acids. The V and J ends lost 7 bases and 4 bases respectively, with 17 bases between them. CDR3 residues: CASSLPGAFNEKLFF. CDR3 DNA: TGTGCCAGCTCATTACCAGGGGCCTTTAATGAAAAACTGTTTTTT. The variable domain in full, with the rest retrieved from reference TRBV5-6 and TRBJ1-4, is DAGVTQSPTHLIKTRGQQVTLRCSPKSGHDTVSWYQQALGQGPQFIFQYYEEEERQRGNFPDRFSGHQFPNYSSELNVNALLLGDSALYLCASSLPGAFNEKLFFGSGTQLSVL.